One sample yielded the 22 T cell receptor beta chains listed below, sequenced in a study of PD-1 blockade in classical Hodgkin lymphoma. Data came from immunoSEQ multiplex PCR; TCRdb stores just in-frame clones and leaves some out. The sample contains some 100,000 clones, around 89% of which appear only once. Every patient relapsed after autologous stem cell transplantation, and brentuximab vedotin exposure varied. Sequencing used peripheral blood mononuclear cells (PBMCs), obtained before the second cycle of nivolumab. These receptors were collected from a human donor with classical Hodgkin lymphoma.

This clone was seen once. The CDR3 region has the DNA TGTGCCAGCAGCGGGGGGGCTGAGACCCAGTACTTC. Residues: CASSGGAETQYF. The rearrangement links TRBV2 to TRBJ2-5; TRBD2 matches 8 bases. Germline V gene sequence: CDR1 SNHLY, CDR2 FYNNEI. The CDR3 sequence is 12 residues long. With V trimmed by 6 bases and J by 5 bases, 2 bases remained unmatched.

The chain recombines TRBV27 with TRBJ1-4, with D unclear. This CDR3 has 13 residues. V was pared by 3 bases and J by 11 bases, with 13 bases between. Germline V gene lookup returns CDR1 MNHEY and CDR2 SMNVEV (reference sequence). Here the CDR3 reads CASSFREGDKLFF. The CDR3 bases are TGTGCCAGCAGTTTTAGGGAGGGCGACAAACTGTTTTTT.

V and J are TRBV6-5 and TRBJ2-1; D unclear. CDR3 size: 14 residues. Trimming removed 0 bases from V and 8 bases from J, with 11 bases in between. The germline V gene encodes CDR1 MNHEY and CDR2 SVGAGI. The DNA for the CDR3 is TGTGCCAGCAGTTACTCGCTTGTCGGCGATGAGCAGTTCTTC. Its translation: CASSYSLVGDEQFF.

Only a few counts were recorded for this clone. The chain joins TRBV6-1 to TRBJ2-7; D is possibly TRBD2 (5 bases). Germline V CDR1 and CDR2: MNHNS, SASEGT. V was trimmed by 1 base and J by 3 bases, leaving 7 bases between them. The CDR3 has 13 residues. CDR3 protein: CASSEGGNYEQYF. CDR3 DNA sequence: TGTGCCAGCAGTGAAGGAGGGAACTACGAGCAGTACTTC.

J is TRBJ1-2 and V is TRBV29-1, with D perhaps matching TRBD1 (5 bases). Germline V lookup: CDR1 SQVTM, CDR2 ANQGSEA. The CDR3 covers 18 residues. The V and J ends lost 0 bases and 3 bases respectively, with 23 bases between them. The DNA for the CDR3 is TGCAGCGTTGAAGATCCCCCGCGACAGACCCCTAAAGACTATGGCTACACCTTC. It yields the protein CSVEDPPRQTPKDYGYTF.

The chain links TRBV20-1 to TRBJ2-7; D perhaps matches TRBD2 (5 bases). Germline loops: CDR1 DFQATT, CDR2 SNEGSKA (reference sequence). Deletions cut 6 bases from V and 4 bases from J, with 10 bases between. This CDR3 comprises 11 residues. CDR3 nucleotides: TGCAGTGCCCTCGGCGGGTACGAGCAGTACTTC. Protein: CSALGGYEQYF.

The chain recombines TRBV19 with TRBJ2-2; TRBD2 agrees at 12 bases. CDR1 LNHDA and CDR2 SQIVND come from the germline V gene (reference sequence). CDR3 length equals 17 residues. J gave up 2 bases and V 4 bases, and 5 bases lay outside the gene matches. CDR3 DNA sequence: TGTGCCAGTAGTAGGGCTAGCGGGGGGGCAAACACCGGGGAGCTGTTTTTT. Translation gives CASSRASGGANTGELFF.

The gene calls are TRBV7-2 and TRBJ2-5; 15 bases map to TRBD2. The J segment lost 2 bases and the V segment lost 3 bases, leaving 1 base of the junction unmatched. Germline V gives CDR1 SGHTA, CDR2 FQGNSA. This CDR3 contains 16 residues. The DNA of the CDR3 is TGTGCCAGCAGCTTGGGACTAGCGGGGGGTCAAGAGACCCAGTACTTC. Its protein is CASSLGLAGGQETQYF. The full variable domain, its missing parts supplied by reference TRBV7-2 and TRBJ2-5, is GAGVSQSPSNKVTEKGKDVELRCDPISGHTALYWYRQSLGQGLEFLIYFQGNSAPDKSGLPSDRFSAERTGGSVSTLTIQRTQQEDSAVYLCASSLGLAGGQETQYFGPGTRLLVL.

CDR3 sequence: CASSLVGGLNSPLHF. In nucleotides, the CDR3 is TGTGCCAGCAGCTTAGTGGGCGGATTAAATTCACCCCTCCACTTT. V usage is TRBV11-2 and J usage is TRBJ1-6; D not certain. Germline values: CDR1 SGHAT, CDR2 FQNNGV. The ends were cut back, 1 base at V and 7 bases at J, with 11 bases in the middle. This CDR3 region has 15 residues.

This clone appeared a single time. The V and J genes are TRBV7-2 and TRBJ1-3; weak D call: TRBD1 (6 bases). The CDR3 extends over 19 amino acids. V lost 0 bases to trimming and J lost 2 bases, with 20 bases between them. Germline values: CDR1 SGHTA, CDR2 FQGNSA. Here the CDR3 DNA reads TGTGCCAGCAGCTTAGCTAGGGGCGCGCTGGGGGCGACTGGAAACACCATATATTTT. This encodes CASSLARGALGATGNTIYF.

The chain has TRBV30 and TRBJ1-2; unclear D gene. CDR1 and CDR2 from the germline V gene are GTSNPN and SVGIG (reference sequence). V was cut by 1 base and J by 8 bases, with 8 bases left in between. There are 11 residues in the CDR3. CDR3 sequence: CAWSGTRGYTF. The CDR3 coding sequence is TGTGCCTGGAGTGGGACTCGAGGCTACACCTTC.

The chain joins TRBV15 to TRBJ2-3; 12 bases match TRBD2. The CDR3 length is 20 residues. Germline CDR1 and CDR2: LNHNV and YYDKDF (reference sequence). V dropped 0 bases and J dropped 0; count of bases not matched to a gene: 10. CDR3 region: CATSREPVQLAGGSTDTQYF. The CDR3 DNA sequence: TGTGCCACCAGCAGAGAACCGGTACAGCTAGCGGGGGGGAGCACAGATACGCAGTATTTT.

The genes are TRBV7-2 and TRBJ1-1; possibly TRBD1 for D (6 bases). The CDR3 covers 14 residues. The ends were cut back, 3 bases at V and 1 base at J, with 9 bases in the middle. The germline V gene encodes CDR1 SGHTA and CDR2 FQGNSA. CDR3: CASSFSTGNTEAFF. The CDR3 DNA follows: TGTGCCAGCAGCTTTTCGACAGGGAACACTGAAGCTTTCTTT.

This chain joins TRBV6-5 and TRBJ2-5, with D perhaps matching TRBD1 (6 bases). The V gene's germline CDR1 is MNHEY and CDR2 SVGAGI. The CDR3 is 13 amino acids. Trimming left V 5 bases short and J 3 bases short, with 10 bases between. CDR3 in amino acids: CASSTGQKETQYF. The CDR3 DNA reads as TGTGCCAGCAGTACCGGACAGAAAGAGACCCAGTACTTC.

Notes on this clone: Different DNA sequences within this sample yield the same CDR3. In DNA, the CDR3 is TGTGCCAGCAGCGTAGGGGGGACAGGCGCCTACGAGCAGTACTTC. As protein: CASSVGGTGAYEQYF. V and J are TRBV9 and TRBJ2-7; the match to TRBD1 covers 8 bases. CDR3 length: 15 residues. Trimming cost V 0 bases and J 2 bases; bases outside gene matches: 4. Germline values: CDR1 SGDLS, CDR2 YYNGEE. Based on the CDR3 plus reference TRBV9 and TRBJ2-7, the full variable domain is DSGVTQTPKHLITATGQRVTLRCSPRSGDLSVYWYQQSLDQGLQFLIQYYNGEERAKGNILERFSAQQFPDLHSELNLSSLELGDSALYFCASSVGGTGAYEQYFGPGTRLTVT.

The chain couples TRBV28 to TRBJ2-1; 8 nucleotides agree with TRBD2. CDR3 length: 14 amino acids. Germline V gene data show CDR1 as MDHEN and CDR2 as SYDVKM. V lost 7 bases and J lost 4; bases outside the gene matches: 6. The DNA of the CDR3 is TGTGCCAGCAATGGCGGGGGGACATACAATGAGCAGTTCTTC. Translated: CASNGGGTYNEQFF.

In this sample, this clone turned up once. The chain links TRBV20-1 to TRBJ2-7, with a possible D match to TRBD1 (5 bases). Germline lookup yields CDR1 DFQATT and CDR2 SNEGSKA (reference sequence). This CDR3 is built from 11 residues. Between the trimmed V and J ends, which lost 7 bases and 1 base, there was a span of 8 bases. The CDR3 protein is CSGDSSYEQYF. The CDR3 DNA reads TGCAGTGGTGACAGTTCCTACGAGCAGTACTTC.

This chain joins TRBV19 and TRBJ1-3, with D perhaps TRBD1 (6 bases). The germline CDR1 and CDR2 sequences are LNHDA and SQIVND (reference sequence). This CDR3 is built from 14 residues. V lost 4 bases, J lost 4 bases, and 11 bases lay in between. DNA for the CDR3: TGTGCCAGTAGTACGGACAGAATCGGAAACACCATATATTTT. Its translation: CASSTDRIGNTIYF. The full variable domain, its missing parts supplied by reference TRBV19 and TRBJ1-3, is DGGITQSPKYLFRKEGQNVTLSCEQNLNHDAMYWYRQDPGQGLRLIYYSQIVNDFQKGDIAEGYSVSREKKESFPLTVTSAQKNPTAFYLCASSTDRIGNTIYFGEGSWLTVV.

The chain is built from TRBV5-6 and TRBJ1-3; D ambiguous. V lost 0 bases and J 0 bases, leaving 13 bases between the germline ends. The CDR3 sequence is 17 residues long. Germline CDR1 is SGHDT and CDR2 is YYEEEE. CDR3 region: CASSLEVGLGSGNTIYF. The CDR3 bases are TGTGCCAGCAGCTTGGAGGTGGGCTTGGGCTCTGGAAACACCATATATTTT. The full variable domain, with the rest looked up from reference TRBV5-6 and TRBJ1-3, is DAGVTQSPTHLIKTRGQQVTLRCSPKSGHDTVSWYQQALGQGPQFIFQYYEEEERQRGNFPDRFSGHQFPNYSSELNVNALLLGDSALYLCASSLEVGLGSGNTIYFGEGSWLTVV.

This clone was observed many times. This chain uses TRBV2 with TRBJ1-2; a possible D gene is TRBD1 (6 bases). The CDR3 contains 18 residues. The germline CDR1 and CDR2 sequences are SNHLY and FYNNEI. Trimming shortened V by 0 bases and J by 6 bases, and 23 bases separated the two germline ends. The CDR3 DNA is TGTGCCAGCAGTGAAGCGCTTTGGAGGTTCGAGGGGGACCATGGCTACACCTTC. It codes for CASSEALWRFEGDHGYTF.

V usage is TRBV10-2 and J usage is TRBJ2-7; 8 bases are a match to TRBD2. The CDR3 runs to 14 residues. CDR1 is WSHSY, CDR2 SAAADI, per germline. Trimming removed 3 bases from V and 4 bases from J; junction bases left unmatched: 5. The chain's CDR3 is CASSESGGRYEQYF. The CDR3 DNA sequence: TGCGCCAGCAGTGAATCGGGGGGGCGGTACGAGCAGTACTTC.

The rearrangement joins TRBV30 to TRBJ2-7, with a weak D call TRBD2 (5 bases). CDR3 length: 15 amino acids. The germline V gene encodes CDR1 GTSNPN and CDR2 SVGIG (reference sequence). V lost 3 bases, J lost 0 bases, and 15 bases lay in between. CDR3 sequence: CAWSAGRKSSYEQYF. The CDR3 nucleotides are TGTGCCTGGAGCGCGGGTCGAAAAAGCTCCTACGAGCAGTACTTC.